This TCR beta chain was sequenced during a study of chemoradiotherapy in HPV16-positive cancers. Across the study: Candidate HPV-specific T-cell clones and common TCR motifs came from functional assays in a couple of HPV16-positive patients.

Measured with immunoSEQ multiplex PCR; TCRdb has only the in-frame clones, and not every one. The sample has roughly 14,000 clones, approximately 90% seen once. Note on this clone: Its target is not known.

Findings and caveats of the study: For HPV16-positive patients, expanding HPV-responsive T cells associated with longer recurrence-free survival. Candidate HPV-specific clones and E7-related TCR motifs grew in tumor during treatment.

The CDR3 is made up of 13 amino acids. Looked up from germline, CDR1 is MNHNS and CDR2 is SASEGT. Trimming took 2 bases from V and 10 from J, leaving 12 bases between them. This TCR came from a human donor with HPV-associated anogenital cancer. The chain uses TRBV6-1 and TRBJ2-1; a weak D match, TRBD2 (5 bases). The source material was tumor tissue, sampled from a patient who underwent chemoradiotherapy. CDR3 DNA: TGTGCCAGCAGTGAACCGCACCGAGGGGAGCAGTTCTTC. Translation gives CASSEPHRGEQFF.